Each of the 16 T cell receptor beta chains below was sequenced from the same sample in a study of T-cell reconstitution after alpha-beta-depleted transplantation in children (dated by TCRdb to between 2015 and 2016). Libraries were made using PCR. TCRdb lists the instrument as Illumina HiSeq 2500. TCR libraries were prepared with molecular barcoding, using unique molecular identifiers to normalize TCRbeta repertoire quantification. Starting from the raw public reads, TCRdb applied fastp trimming at Q25, assembled clones with MiXCR and retained in-frame beta chains. Rows with one shared CDR3 protein collapse into an entry with the most common genes and DNA. In all, the sample holds 450,000 to 500,000 distinct CDR3 sequences, and approximately 12% of those were seen once. Together, the top ten hold about 5% of the sample. The specimen was PBMCs from the stem cell graft donor, collected from the stem cell graft. These TCRs come from a human donor who donated a stem cell graft to a child with combined immunodeficiency.

The rearrangement uses TRBV29-1 and TRBJ1-1, with D unresolved. The germline V gene encodes CDR1 SQVTM and CDR2 ANQGSEA. The germline V and J ends were trimmed by 7 bases and 4 bases, with 10 bases remaining between them. The CDR3 consists of 11 residues. CDR3 sequence reads: CSDSGATEAFF. Here the CDR3 DNA reads TGCAGCGACTCGGGAGCCACTGAAGCTTTCTTT.

This clonotype was counted only a few times. Here the CDR3 DNA reads TGTGCCAGCAGCTACGCGGGACGCCAAGGCTACACCTTC. Translation gives CASSYAGRQGYTF. The chain couples TRBV12-3 or TRBV12-4 to TRBJ1-2; a weak D match, TRBD1 (5 bases). Trimming cost V 6 bases and J 8 bases, with 16 bases left between them. The CDR3 has 13 amino acids.

This clonotype was counted a few times. The V and J genes are TRBV12-3 or TRBV12-4 and TRBJ2-7; D unclear. Between the trimmed V and J ends, which lost 5 bases and 7 bases, there was a span of 15 bases. The CDR3 is 13 residues long. The CDR3 sequence is CASSPRQVSEQYF. The CDR3 region has the DNA TGTGCCAGCAGTCCCCGTCAGGTTTCAGAGCAGTACTTC.

The table lists this clonotype with many counts. The J gene is TRBJ2-5, the V gene TRBV20-1; TRBD1 matches 8 bases. CDR3 length equals 11 residues. Germline CDR1 is DFQATT and CDR2 is SNEGSKA (reference sequence). In DNA, the CDR3 is TGCACGGGACAGGCACAAGAGACCCAGTACTTC. The encoded protein is CTGQAQETQYF.

This clonotype was seen many times. The V call is TRBV5-1, the J call TRBJ2-1; unclear D gene. Trimming cost V 4 bases and J 0 bases, with 11 bases left between them. The CDR3 runs to 15 residues. Germline V gene lookup returns CDR1 SGHRS and CDR2 YFSETQ. Written as DNA, the CDR3 is TGCGCCAGCAGCCAAGGTCTGAGCTCCTACAATGAGCAGTTCTTC. Amino acids: CASSQGLSSYNEQFF.

This chain joins TRBV20-1 and TRBJ2-5; the match to TRBD1 covers 7 bases. Per germline, CDR1 DFQATT and CDR2 SNEGSKA (reference sequence). J was trimmed by 5 bases and V by 5 bases; bases with no gene match: 14. CDR3 length: 15 amino acids. This CDR3 is CSAPARDRGSETQYF. For the CDR3, the DNA is TGCAGTGCTCCCGCCCGGGACAGAGGTTCGGAGACCCAGTACTTC.

Ten or more counts support this clonotype. The gene calls are TRBV27 and TRBJ2-7; D is ambiguous. Trimming removed 6 bases at V and 1 base at J, with 16 bases between. Germline V gene sequence: CDR1 MNHEY, CDR2 SMNVEV (reference sequence). CDR3 length: 15 residues. This chain's CDR3 is CASRLNSLLSYEQYF. The CDR3 nucleotides are TGTGCCAGCAGGCTTAATAGCTTATTATCCTACGAGCAGTACTTC.

This clonotype was observed a handful of times. The V and J genes are TRBV29-1 and TRBJ2-5; D not resolved. Germline lookup yields CDR1 SQVTM and CDR2 ANQGSEA. CDR3 length equals 13 residues. Trimming took 4 bases from V and 5 from J, leaving 14 bases between them. The CDR3 sequence: CSVAESTGETQYF. CDR3 DNA sequence: TGCAGCGTTGCGGAATCTACCGGGGAGACCCAGTACTTC.

This chain links TRBV5-1 with TRBJ2-1; D ambiguous. CDR3 size: 14 residues. The V end was cut by 1 base, the J end by 4 bases, with 9 bases between. Germline V lookup: CDR1 SGHRS, CDR2 YFSETQ. CDR3 sequence (DNA): TGCGCCAGCAGCTTGTCCTCACCTTACAATGAGCAGTTCTTC. Its translation: CASSLSSPYNEQFF.

The J gene is TRBJ2-1, the V gene TRBV7-3; D is unresolved. The CDR3 contains 15 residues. Germline loops: CDR1 SGHTA, CDR2 FQGTGA. Trimming took off 6 bases at V and 3 bases at J, with 15 bases between the two ends. The CDR3 here is CASSKYVGDYNEQFF. In DNA form, the CDR3 reads TGTGCCAGCAGTAAATATGTGGGTGACTACAATGAGCAGTTCTTC. Full variable domain (outside the CDR3, taken from reference TRBV7-3 and TRBJ2-1): GAGVSQTPSNKVTEKGKYVELRCDPISGHTALYWYRQSLGQGPEFLIYFQGTGAADDSGLPNDRFFAVRPEGSVSTLKIQRTERGDSAVYLCASSKYVGDYNEQFFGPGTRLTVL.

This chain joins TRBV7-9 and TRBJ2-5, with D uncertain. Germline V gene data show CDR1 as SEHNR and CDR2 as FQNEAQ (reference sequence). This CDR3 contains 10 residues. V was shortened by 10 bases and J by 5 bases, with 8 bases between the two germline ends. In DNA form, the CDR3 reads TGTGCCATTTCTCGGGAGACCCAGTACTTC. Residues: CAISRETQYF.

This clonotype has ten or more counts. CDR3 amino acids: CASSYSRGNYGYTF. Written as DNA, the CDR3 is TGTGCCAGCAGTTACTCCCGGGGGAACTATGGCTACACCTTC. The chain links TRBV6-5 to TRBJ1-2, with a weak D call TRBD1 (5 bases). The germline gives CDR1 MNHEY, CDR2 SVGAGI. The CDR3 contains 14 residues. The V gene lost 0 bases and the J gene lost 2 bases, with 7 bases spanning the gap.

The chain has TRBV7-9 and TRBJ2-1; possibly TRBD2 for D (5 bases). Per germline, CDR1 SEHNR and CDR2 FQNEAQ (reference sequence). Trimming stripped 1 base from V and 2 bases from J, with 12 bases between. The CDR3 spans 16 residues. CDR3 sequence (DNA): TGTGCCAGCAGCTTAGGAGGCGGGCAGCCCTACAATGAGCAGTTCTTC. Residues: CASSLGGGQPYNEQFF.

The chain couples TRBV6-5 to TRBJ2-5, with D perhaps assigned TRBD1 or TRBD2 (6 bases each). CDR1 and CDR2 from the germline V gene are MNHEY and SVGAGI. Between the trimmed V and J ends, which lost 2 bases and 0 bases, there was a span of 10 bases. The CDR3 is 15 amino acids. The CDR3 here is CASSYRGAYQETQYF. In nucleotides, the CDR3 is TGTGCCAGCAGTTACAGGGGGGCGTACCAAGAGACCCAGTACTTC.

The table lists this clonotype with a few counts. The CDR3 reads CASTMNREADTQYF. DNA for the CDR3: TGTGCCAGCACCATGAATCGGGAAGCAGATACGCAGTATTTT. This chain connects TRBV7-2 to TRBJ2-3, with a tentative D call TRBD2 (5 bases). The CDR3 extends over 14 amino acids. Trimming left V 7 bases short and J 4 bases short, with 15 bases between. Germline V gives CDR1 SGHTA, CDR2 FQGNSA. The complete variable domain, with remaining parts taken from reference TRBV7-2 and TRBJ2-3, reads GAGVSQSPSNKVTEKGKDVELRCDPISGHTALYWYRQSLGQGLEFLIYFQGNSAPDKSGLPSDRFSAERTGGSVSTLTIQRTQQEDSAVYLCASTMNREADTQYFGPGTRLTVL.

The chain uses TRBV20-1 and TRBJ1-1; TRBD1 is a possible D gene (6 bases). This CDR3 has 13 amino acids. Trimming took 5 bases from V and 0 from J, leaving 10 bases between them. Per the germline V gene, CDR1 is DFQATT and CDR2 is SNEGSKA (reference sequence). Written as DNA, the CDR3 is TGCAGTGCTGGAGGACAGATGAACACTGAAGCTTTCTTT. Its translation is CSAGGQMNTEAFF.